This is a list of T cell receptor beta chains from one sample in a study of regulatory T cells in long-lasting Graves disease. TCRdb re-called the multiplex PCR reads through MiXCR, storing one row per CDR3 protein. The table lists roughly 400,000 distinct CDR3 sequences, around a fifth of them singletons. Sequenced material: peripheral blood mononuclear cells (PBMCs), taken when the disease was refractory, from a patient treated with antithyroid drugs. All receptors derive from a female donor with Graves disease. Both conserved end residues are part of each CDR3. D genes are given only for firm matches. Size tells how often a clone was seen (once, few, many) or the class of an expanded clone, and some rows leave it out.

D | J | size | V | DNA | CDR3
NA | TRBJ1-2 | many | TRBV6-1 | TGTGCCAGCAGTGAGGTCCCTGGGACCTATGGCTACACCTTC | CASSEVPGTYGYTF
NA | TRBJ2-4 | NA | TRBV20-1 | TGCAGTGCGGATTACCCCACTGCCAAAAACATTCAGTACTTC | CSADYPTAKNIQYF
TRBD2 | TRBJ2-7 | NA | TRBV5-1 | TGCGCCAGCAGCTTGAGGCTAGCGGGAGAATACGAGCAGTACTTC | CASSLRLAGEYEQYF
TRBD1 | TRBJ2-7 | NA | TRBV20-1 | TGCAGTGCGGCGCAGGGGGCCTCCGAGCAGTACTTC | CSAAQGASEQYF
NA | TRBJ2-7 | NA | TRBV28 | TGTGCCAGCAACCCTCGGCAGCTGACTTTCTACGAGCAGTACTTC | CASNPRQLTFYEQYF
NA | TRBJ2-3 | NA | TRBV28 | TGTGCCAGCAGTTCGCTGTCGGACTGGAGCACAGATACGCAGTATTTT | CASSSLSDWSTDTQYF
TRBD2 | TRBJ2-2 | NA | TRBV4-1 | TGCGCCAGCAGCCACGTGGCGGGAGGGCCTAGCGGGGAGCTGTTTTTT | CASSHVAGGPSGELFF
TRBD2 | TRBJ2-5 | many | TRBV27 | TGTGCCAGCAGTTCCCGATCAGCGGGAGTGAGGGAGACCCAGTACTTC | CASSSRSAGVRETQYF
NA | TRBJ1-1 | many | TRBV9 | TGTGCCAGCAGCGTAACCCCGAACACTGAAGCTTTCTTT | CASSVTPNTEAFF
TRBD1 | TRBJ2-2 | few | TRBV2 | TGTGCCAGCATCCGCGGGACAGGGTACACCGGGGAGCTGTTTTTT | CASIRGTGYTGELFF
NA | TRBJ2-7 | NA | TRBV10-3 | TGTGCCATCAGTGAATCGATAGATAACGAGCAGTACTTC | CAISESIDNEQYF
TRBD1 | TRBJ1-1 | many | TRBV6-1 | TGTGCCAGCAGAGCGGGACAGGGGGCAAAAGCTTTCTTT | CASRAGQGAKAFF
NA | TRBJ2-2 | many | TRBV2 | TGTGCCAGCAGTGACCCCCCGGTTGAGCTGTTTTTT | CASSDPPVELFF
NA | TRBJ2-7 | few | TRBV10-1 | TGCGCCAGCAGTGAGACGGTGGCCTACGAGCAGTACTTC | CASSETVAYEQYF